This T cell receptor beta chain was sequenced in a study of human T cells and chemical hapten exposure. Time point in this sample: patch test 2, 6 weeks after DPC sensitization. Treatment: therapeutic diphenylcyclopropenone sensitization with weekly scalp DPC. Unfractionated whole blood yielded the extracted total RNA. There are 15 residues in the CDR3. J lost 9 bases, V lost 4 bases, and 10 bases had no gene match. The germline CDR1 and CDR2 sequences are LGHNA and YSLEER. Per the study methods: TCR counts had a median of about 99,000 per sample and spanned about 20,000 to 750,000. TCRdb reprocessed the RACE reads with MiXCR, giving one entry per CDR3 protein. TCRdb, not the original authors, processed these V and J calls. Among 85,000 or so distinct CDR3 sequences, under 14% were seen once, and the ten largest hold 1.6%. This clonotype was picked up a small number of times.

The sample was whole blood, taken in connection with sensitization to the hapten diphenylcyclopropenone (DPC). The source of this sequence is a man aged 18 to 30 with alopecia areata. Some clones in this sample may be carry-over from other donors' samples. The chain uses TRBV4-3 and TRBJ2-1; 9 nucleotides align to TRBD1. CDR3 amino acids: CASSPTGTGPSEQFF. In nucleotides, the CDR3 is TGCGCCAGCAGCCCAACCGGGACAGGGCCAAGTGAGCAGTTCTTC.